This passage covers 21 T cell receptor beta chains from one sample sequenced in a study of response to subunit inactivated influenza vaccine. Via MiXCR, TCRdb re-called the RT-PCR reads, giving one row per CDR3 protein. The sample records 700,000 to 800,000 distinct CDR3 sequences, 15% to 20% being singletons. This specimen was PBMCs from blood, taken about 5 days after vaccination. The source of these receptors is a man aged 50 to 59 who received an inactivated influenza vaccine.

As for this clonotype: A junction boundary mismatches the germline segment, possibly from a read error. In nucleotides, the CDR3 is TGCTCCAGCAGCCAAGATCCCCTTATCGAGCAGTTCTTC. Protein: CSSSQDPLIEQFF. The rearrangement links TRBV4-1 to TRBJ2-1, with D unclear. CDR3 length: 13 amino acids. From germline, CDR1 is MGHRA and CDR2 YSYEKL.

The chain joins TRBV18 to TRBJ2-3, with 9 positions matching TRBD2. The CDR3 extends over 15 amino acids. CDR1 and CDR2 from the germline V gene are KGHSH and LQKENI. V lost 5 bases to trimming and J lost 5 bases; unmatched junction nucleotides: 8. CDR3 sequence reads: CASSSASGKGDTQYF. CDR3 sequence (DNA): TGTGCCAGCTCATCGGCTAGCGGGAAGGGAGATACGCAGTATTTT.

At least ten counts were recorded for this clonotype. The rearrangement uses TRBV7-2 and TRBJ1-4; weak D call: TRBD1 (6 bases). CDR1 SGHTA and CDR2 FQGNSA come from the germline V gene. V was cut by 6 bases and J by 7 bases, with 12 bases left in between. This CDR3 comprises 13 residues. DNA of the CDR3: TGTGCCAGCAGTACGGGAGGGGGTGAAAAACTGTTTTTT. This encodes CASSTGGGEKLFF.

This clonotype was seen a few times. J is TRBJ2-5 and V is TRBV5-5; 7 nucleotides line up with TRBD2. Germline lookup yields CDR1 SGHKS and CDR2 YYEKEE (reference sequence). V shed 0 bases, J shed 4 bases, and the junction held 6 bases outside the gene matches. CDR3 size: 15 residues. The CDR3 sequence: CASSLVAGSPETQYF. The CDR3 DNA sequence: TGTGCCAGCAGCTTGGTAGCGGGTTCTCCAGAGACCCAGTACTTC. The whole variable domain, remainder taken from reference TRBV5-5 and TRBJ2-5, is DAGVTQSPTHLIKTRGQQVTLRCSPISGHKSVSWYQQVLGQGPQFIFQYYEKEERGRGNFPDRFSARQFPNYSSELNVNALLLGDSALYLCASSLVAGSPETQYFGPGTRLLVL.

This clonotype was counted only a few times. The chain combines TRBV10-3 with TRBJ2-7; D is perhaps TRBD2 (6 bases). Germline V lookup: CDR1 ENHRY, CDR2 SYGVKD. This CDR3 region has 11 residues. With 6 bases removed from V and 3 bases from J, the gap between germline ends came to 6 bases. The CDR3, as DNA: TGTGCCATCAGGGAGGGCTACGAGCAGTACTTC. Its translation: CAIREGYEQYF.

This clonotype was observed a handful of times. The CDR3 coding sequence is TGTGCCAGCAGCTTAGGTTGGGGGCTAAGGTACAATGAGCAGTTCTTC. As protein: CASSLGWGLRYNEQFF. This chain connects TRBV7-2 to TRBJ2-1, with TRBD1 as a possible D gene (6 bases). Trimming cost V 1 base and J 4 bases, with 14 bases left between them. The CDR3 is 16 amino acids. Germline CDR1 is SGHTA and CDR2 is FQGNSA.

In the case of this clonotype: A junction end diverges from the germline sequence, so it may reflect a read error. The chain links TRBV6-6 to TRBJ2-7, with unresolved D. The CDR3 sequence is 13 residues long. Per germline, CDR1 MNHNY and CDR2 SVGAGI (reference sequence). Written as DNA, the CDR3 is TGTGCCAGCAGCCCCCTACTCTGGAACTTTTGGGGCTTC. Protein: CASSPLLWNFWGF.

This clonotype was seen a few times. The rearrangement joins TRBV5-1 to TRBJ1-3; 10 bases are a match to TRBD1. The CDR3 runs 16 residues. Trimming at V came to 4 bases and at J to 4 bases, leaving 8 bases not matched to a gene. CDR1 is SGHRS and CDR2 is YFSETQ in the germline V gene. The CDR3 nucleotides read TGCGCCAGCAGCCGGACCGGGACAGGGGAAGGAAACACCATATATTTT. Protein: CASSRTGTGEGNTIYF.

The chain recombines TRBV12-3 or TRBV12-4 with TRBJ1-2, with D possibly being TRBD1 (5 bases). V was clipped by 3 bases and J by 0 bases, with 14 bases between them. The CDR3 extends over 16 amino acids. CDR3: CASSLSAGIANYGYTF. The CDR3 DNA reads as TGTGCCAGCAGTTTGTCGGCAGGGATAGCTAACTATGGCTACACCTTC.

This clonotype appeared many times. The J gene is TRBJ2-2, the V gene TRBV6-5, with TRBD1 as a possible D gene (6 bases). The CDR3 sequence is 12 residues long. V was shortened by 6 bases and J by 5 bases, with 7 bases between the two germline ends. The germline V gene has CDR1 MNHEY and CDR2 SVGAGI. CDR3 in amino acids: CASRTGTGELFF. For the CDR3, the DNA is TGTGCCAGCAGAACAGGGACCGGGGAGCTGTTTTTT.

This clonotype was seen more than once but under ten times. The V and J genes are TRBV5-1 and TRBJ1-1; D gene uncertain. This CDR3 is built from 12 residues. Germline CDR1 is SGHRS and CDR2 is YFSETQ. V was trimmed by 5 bases and J by 1 base, leaving 6 bases between them. The CDR3 DNA follows: TGCGCCAGCAGAGACGAGAACACTGAAGCTTTCTTT. Protein: CASRDENTEAFF.

This clonotype appeared a few times. The chain's CDR3 is CASSIQGRTGELFF. The CDR3, as DNA: TGTGCCAGCAGTATCCAGGGGAGGACCGGGGAGCTGTTTTTT. The V and J genes are TRBV6-4 and TRBJ2-2; D may be TRBD1 or TRBD2 (6 bases each). Germline V gene lookup returns CDR1 MRHNA and CDR2 SNTAGT. The CDR3 is 14 amino acids. With 5 bases removed from V and 5 bases from J, the gap between germline ends came to 12 bases.

This clonotype was counted only a few times. The CDR3 DNA sequence: TGTGCCAGCAGTACGGGACCGACGGGATTTTATGGCTACACCTTC. It translates to CASSTGPTGFYGYTF. This chain connects TRBV12-3 or TRBV12-4 to TRBJ1-2, with D possibly matching TRBD1 (5 bases). The CDR3 sequence is 15 residues long. V was pared by 5 bases and J by 5 bases, with 18 bases between.

The chain carries TRBV2 and TRBJ2-1; 7 nucleotides line up with TRBD2. Germline trimming cut 10 bases from V and 0 bases from J; bases unmatched to any gene: 9. CDR3 length equals 15 residues. Germline V gives CDR1 SNHLY, CDR2 FYNNEI. The DNA of the CDR3 is TGTGCCAAACATGATGGCGGGAGCTCCTACAATGAGCAGTTCTTC. It encodes CAKHDGGSSYNEQFF.

CDR3 sequence (DNA): TGTGCCAGCAGCTTAAAAAACCAGAGGGATACGCAGTATTTT. It codes for CASSLKNQRDTQYF. The J gene is TRBJ2-3, the V gene TRBV7-9; D is unresolved. The CDR3 length is 14 residues. CDR1 SEHNR and CDR2 FQNEAQ come from the germline V gene (reference sequence). V was trimmed by 2 bases and J by 6 bases, leaving 12 bases between them.

The chain couples TRBV6-6 to TRBJ1-2; D unresolved. V lost 0 bases to trimming and J lost 10 bases, with 12 bases between them. The length of the CDR3 is 13 residues. Germline V gene sequence: CDR1 MNHNY, CDR2 SVGAGI (reference sequence). In DNA form, the CDR3 reads TGTGCCAGCAGTTACTCGGACCTTTCGCCCTACACCTTC. Protein sequence: CASSYSDLSPYTF.

This clonotype was observed many times. The junction does not match germline at one end; this may be a read error. This chain connects TRBV12-3 or TRBV12-4 to TRBJ2-1, with TRBD1 matching over 7 bases. The CDR3 totals 15 residues. The CDR3 DNA reads as TGTGCCAGCAGTAACGGACAGGCAACCTACACTGAGCAGTTCTTC. This encodes CASSNGQATYTEQFF.

The CDR3 loop is CAISEFGGGETQYF. The DNA of the CDR3 is TGTGCCATCAGTGAGTTTGGTGGGGGAGAGACCCAGTACTTC. The J gene is TRBJ2-5, the V gene TRBV10-3; D is perhaps TRBD1 or TRBD2 (5 bases each). The V gene's germline CDR1 is ENHRY and CDR2 SYGVKD. The CDR3 covers 14 residues. The ends were cut back, 1 base at V and 4 bases at J, with 10 bases in the middle.

This chain connects TRBV7-3 to TRBJ2-1, with 8 nucleotides matching TRBD2. J lost 6 bases, V lost 5 bases, and 9 bases had no gene match. This CDR3 has 15 residues. The germline CDR1 and CDR2 sequences are SGHTA and FQGTGA. The CDR3 loop is CASSLGTSRSNEQFF. CDR3 nucleotides: TGTGCCAGCAGCCTAGGGACTAGTCGGTCCAATGAGCAGTTCTTC. Looking up the rest from reference TRBV7-3 and TRBJ2-1 gives the full variable domain: GAGVSQTPSNKVTEKGKYVELRCDPISGHTALYWYRQSLGQGPEFLIYFQGTGAADDSGLPNDRFFAVRPEGSVSTLKIQRTERGDSAVYLCASSLGTSRSNEQFFGPGTRLTVL.

The chain recombines TRBV28 with TRBJ1-6; 8 nucleotides line up with TRBD1. Per the germline V gene, CDR1 is MDHEN and CDR2 is SYDVKM. With V trimmed by 4 bases and J by 9 bases, 5 bases remained unmatched. CDR3 size: 14 residues. As DNA, the CDR3 is TGTGCCAGCAGTTCGGACAGGGAGTTTTCACCCCTCCACTTT. It yields the protein CASSSDREFSPLHF. The whole variable domain, remainder taken from reference TRBV28 and TRBJ1-6, is DVKVTQSSRYLVKRTGEKVFLECVQDMDHENMFWYRQDPGLGLRLIYFSYDVKMKEKGDIPEGYSVSREKKERFSLILESASTNQTSMYLCASSSDREFSPLHFGNGTRLTVT.

This clonotype occurred many times. The chain is built from TRBV15 and TRBJ2-1; D gene uncertain. CDR1 and CDR2 (germline): LNHNV, YYDKDF (reference sequence). V was clipped by 1 base and J by 3 bases, with 4 bases between them. The CDR3 is 13 residues long. Written as DNA, the CDR3 is TGTGCCACCAGCAGAGTTTACTACAATGAGCAGTTCTTC. This translates into CATSRVYYNEQFF. Filled out from reference TRBV15 and TRBJ2-1, the complete variable domain reads DAMVIQNPRYQVTQFGKPVTLSCSQTLNHNVMYWYQQKSSQAPKLLFHYYDKDFNNEADTPDNFQSRRPNTSFCFLDIRSPGLGDTAMYLCATSRVYYNEQFFGPGTRLTVL.